One TCR beta chain is described in this entry. As handled by the study authors: Amplification with reference gene primers provided the estimates of nucleated cell counts. Measured with immunoSEQ multiplex PCR; TCRdb has only the in-frame clones, and not every one. That table is the source of V, J and clone size, and D and trimming were worked out from the DNA. The table lists more than 250,000 clones, 65% to 85% of them singletons. The data originate from a study of blood T cell repertoires in COVID-19. Study background: Samples of COVID-19 (acute and convalescent) were obtained from the United States, Italy and Spain. PBMCs, B-cell-depleted T cells, or T cells were the source of the cDNA or gDNA that made up the material.

The sample comprised peripheral blood. The sequence was obtained from a woman in her forties or fifties with acute or convalescent COVID-19.

The CDR3 sequence is CASNPPGVLNEQFF. The CDR3 bases are TGTGCCAGCAACCCGCCAGGCGTTCTCAATGAGCAGTTCTTC. The V and J genes are TRBV2 and TRBJ2-1; D is undetermined. The CDR3 runs 14 residues. Germline lookup yields CDR1 SNHLY and CDR2 FYNNEI. V lost 7 bases, J lost 6 bases, and 16 bases lay in between.